This T cell receptor (beta chain) derives from a study of T cells in localized non-small cell lung cancer. With regard to this clone: Its specificity is unknown.

Clones were sequenced by immunoSEQ multiplex PCR, and TCRdb holds only the in-frame ones, with some missing. The data hold 75,000 to 95,000 clones, with roughly 86% observed a single time. V lost 2 bases, J lost 4 bases, and 8 bases lay in between. The CDR3 sequence is 13 residues long. Germline CDR1 reads MNHNY; CDR2 reads SVGAGI (reference sequence). Study-level points and caveats: Uninvolved adjacent lung had more T cell clonality than any other tissue, topping tumor.

The chain has TRBV6-6 and TRBJ1-2, with a weak D call TRBD1 (5 bases). The origin of this receptor is a man between 40 and 75 years old with stage I squamous cell lung carcinoma. This specimen was peripheral blood, taken before any cancer treatment. The CDR3 region is CASSYGGTYGYTF. CDR3 nucleotide sequence: TGTGCCAGCAGTTACGGGGGGACCTATGGCTACACCTTC.